This passage covers 22 T cell receptor beta chains from one sample sequenced in a study of shared clonotypes between healthy human individuals. Profiled with immunoSEQ multiplex PCR; TCRdb holds only in-frame clones, not every one. The data show approximately 700,000 clones, 73% seen once. Sequences were obtained from memory CD4+ T cells sorted from blood. Subset meaning: CD45RA-negative fraction. These receptors all come from a woman aged 30 to 39 in good health.

The rearrangement links TRBV28 to TRBJ1-5; no reliable D call. The CDR3 has 16 residues. Trimming left V 7 bases short and J 0 bases short, with 16 bases between. The germline V gene has CDR1 MDHEN and CDR2 SYDVKM. CDR3 sequence reads: CASISAAENSNQPQHF. CDR3 nucleotides: TGTGCCAGCATCTCAGCGGCGGAAAATAGCAATCAGCCCCAGCATTTT.

The V and J genes are TRBV4-2 and TRBJ2-1, with a possible D match to TRBD2 (7 bases). V gave up 1 base and J gave up 0 bases, with 10 bases separating them. Looked up from germline, CDR1 is LGHNA and CDR2 is YNFKEQ. The CDR3 has 16 amino acids. This chain's CDR3 is CASSQGGGDSYNEQFF. The CDR3 DNA reads TGTGCCAGCAGCCAAGGGGGGGGCGACTCCTACAATGAGCAGTTCTTC.

V gene TRBV2 combines with J gene TRBJ2-7; D unclear. The CDR3 covers 12 residues. The germline V gene encodes CDR1 SNHLY and CDR2 FYNNEI. Trimming cost V 6 bases and J 2 bases, with 8 bases left between them. The CDR3 DNA is TGTGCCAGCAGCGCGGTAACCTACGAGCAGTACTTC. Protein: CASSAVTYEQYF.

The V and J genes are TRBV7-2 and TRBJ2-3; D may correspond to TRBD1 or TRBD2 (5 bases each). The germline gives CDR1 SGHTA, CDR2 FQGNSA. V lost 3 bases to trimming and J lost 4 bases, with 8 bases between them. This CDR3 has 13 amino acids. This CDR3 is CASSLGVADTQYF. As DNA, the CDR3 is TGTGCCAGCAGCTTGGGGGTAGCAGATACGCAGTATTTT.

Turning to this clone: The identical CDR3 is also encoded by other nucleotide sequences in the sample. The rearrangement joins TRBV18 to TRBJ2-1; TRBD2 matches at 11 bases. The V segment lost 2 bases and the J segment 4 bases; nucleotides outside the gene matches: 1. This CDR3 comprises 15 residues. Looked up from germline, CDR1 is KGHSH and CDR2 is LQKENI. CDR3 amino acids: CASSPGTSGYNEQFF. As DNA, the CDR3 is TGTGCCAGCTCACCAGGGACTAGCGGATACAATGAGCAGTTCTTC. The full variable domain, completed using reference TRBV18 and TRBJ2-1, is NAGVMQNPRHLVRRRGQEARLRCSPMKGHSHVYWYRQLPEEGLKFMVYLQKENIIDESGMPKERFSAEFPKEGPSILRIQQVVRGDSAAYFCASSPGTSGYNEQFFGPGTRLTVL.

The chain joins TRBV5-1 to TRBJ1-2, with D uncertain. CDR1 is SGHRS, CDR2 YFSETQ, per germline. V lost 4 bases, J lost 0 bases, and 10 bases lay in between. The CDR3 loop spans 14 amino acids. CDR3 region: CASSIGRANYGYTF. The CDR3 DNA follows: TGCGCCAGCAGCATAGGACGGGCTAACTATGGCTACACCTTC.

The gene calls are TRBV7-2 and TRBJ2-5, with D tentatively TRBD2 (5 bases). There are 14 residues in the CDR3. V lost 5 bases and J 0 bases, leaving 10 bases between the germline ends. The germline V gene encodes CDR1 SGHTA and CDR2 FQGNSA. The CDR3 spells CASSKTRNQETQYF. CDR3 bases: TGTGCCAGCAGCAAAACTAGAAACCAAGAGACCCAGTACTTC.

This clone was counted a single time. This chain joins TRBV30 and TRBJ2-3, with TRBD1 matching over 8 bases. V lost 4 bases to trimming and J lost 2 bases; unmatched junction nucleotides: 5. The CDR3 is made up of 14 amino acids. CDR1 and CDR2 from the germline V gene are GTSNPN and SVGIG (reference sequence). CDR3: CAWTGQGITDTQYF. Written as DNA, the CDR3 is TGTGCCTGGACAGGACAGGGAATCACAGATACGCAGTATTTT.

J is TRBJ2-7 and V is TRBV2; D is perhaps TRBD2 (5 bases). Trimming took 1 base from V and 6 from J, leaving 7 bases between them. The CDR3 has 12 amino acids. Germline CDR1 SNHLY, CDR2 FYNNEI. CDR3 nucleotides: TGTGCCAGCAGTGAAGGGAGGTTCGAGCAGTACTTC. Its translation is CASSEGRFEQYF.

The chain has TRBV27 and TRBJ2-1; TRBD2 is a possible D gene (6 bases). CDR1 MNHEY and CDR2 SMNVEV come from the germline V gene (reference sequence). Trimming left V 1 base short and J 5 bases short, with 12 bases between. The CDR3 covers 15 residues. CDR3 in DNA: TGTGCCAGCAGTTTATTGGCTAGCGCTAACAATGAGCAGTTCTTC. This translates into CASSLLASANNEQFF.

The chain couples TRBV4-2 to TRBJ2-7; TRBD2 aligns across 14 bases. The CDR3 loop spans 17 amino acids. CDR1 and CDR2 (germline): LGHNA, YNFKEQ. The V segment lost 2 bases and the J segment 0 bases; nucleotides outside the gene matches: 3. CDR3 protein: CASSQWTSGRSSYEQYF. DNA for the CDR3: TGTGCCAGCAGCCAATGGACTAGCGGGAGGAGCTCCTACGAGCAGTACTTC.

This chain joins TRBV2 and TRBJ2-5; D not certain. Matching the DNA end better, TRBJ2-7 makes the J call doubtful. Germline assignment: CDR1 SNHLY and CDR2 FYNNEI. This CDR3 has 14 amino acids. CDR3 region: CASSELGSLYEQYF. Here the CDR3 DNA reads TGTGCCAGCAGTGAATTGGGTTCGCTCTACGAGCAGTACTTC.

The gene calls are TRBV29-1 and TRBJ2-5, with TRBD2 matching over 8 bases. Judging by the DNA end, TRBJ2-7 fits better; the J call may be wrong. Per the germline V gene, CDR1 is SQVTM and CDR2 is ANQGSEA. This CDR3 contains 12 residues. CDR3 in amino acids: CSVGVAGHEQYF. The CDR3 DNA sequence: TGCAGCGTTGGGGTAGCGGGACACGAGCAGTACTTC.

The chain has TRBV4-1 and TRBJ1-3, with D perhaps TRBD1 (6 bases). The CDR3 is made up of 17 amino acids. V lost 3 bases and J lost 2, with 17 bases in between. Per the germline V gene, CDR1 is MGHRA and CDR2 is YSYEKL. This chain's CDR3 is CASSQKGGGAAGNTIYF. In DNA, the CDR3 is TGCGCCAGCAGCCAGAAAGGGGGGGGCGCAGCTGGAAACACCATATATTTT.

A remark on this clone: A far larger clone is only one base removed, so a read error is likely. The gene calls are TRBV9 and TRBJ2-3, with unresolved D. This CDR3 is built from 12 residues. Germline values: CDR1 SGDLS, CDR2 YYNGEE. The CDR3 sequence: CASSYSTDTQYF. For the CDR3, the DNA is TGCGCCAGCAGCTATAGCACAGATACGCAGTATTTT.

This chain connects TRBV30 to TRBJ1-1; D is perhaps TRBD1 (6 bases). CDR3 length equals 14 residues. Trimming removed 2 bases from V and 1 base from J, with 11 bases in between. From germline, CDR1 is GTSNPN and CDR2 SVGIG (reference sequence). This CDR3 is CAWSSGAANTEAFF. The CDR3 nucleotides read TGTGCCTGGAGTTCAGGGGCTGCGAACACTGAAGCTTTCTTT. The full variable domain, completed using reference TRBV30 and TRBJ1-1, is SQTIHQWPATLVQPVGSPLSLECTVEGTSNPNLYWYRQAAGRGLQLLFYSVGIGQISSEVPQNLSASRPQDRQFILSSKKLLLSDSGFYLCAWSSGAANTEAFFGQGTRLTVV.

The V gene is TRBV29-1, the J gene TRBJ2-3; 9 bases line up with TRBD2. After removal of 3 bases from V and 6 bases from J, the junction contained 7 bases not matched to a gene. The CDR3 sequence is 14 residues long. CDR1 and CDR2 (germline): SQVTM, ANQGSEA. CDR3 sequence reads: CSVEWIAGADTQYF. The CDR3 DNA is TGCAGCGTTGAGTGGATAGCGGGAGCGGATACGCAGTATTTT.

The chain combines TRBV7-3 with TRBJ2-3; TRBD2 agrees at 10 bases. Trimming at V came to 5 bases and at J to 2 bases, leaving 7 bases not matched to a gene. Germline CDR1 is SGHTA and CDR2 is FQGTGA. The CDR3 consists of 16 residues. For the CDR3, the DNA is TGTGCCAGCAGCAGAGGGACTAGCGTATCCACAGATACGCAGTATTTT. This gives the protein CASSRGTSVSTDTQYF.

V usage is TRBV5-4 and J usage is TRBJ2-7; 11 bases fit TRBD1. Germline V lookup: CDR1 SGHNT, CDR2 YYREEE (reference sequence). V was clipped by 4 bases and J by 3 bases; unmatched bases: 6. The CDR3 covers 15 residues. The CDR3 loop is CASSVPGQGVYEQYF. CDR3 sequence (DNA): TGTGCCAGCAGCGTACCGGGACAGGGGGTCTACGAGCAGTACTTC.

The chain combines TRBV28 with TRBJ2-1, with 9 bases aligning to TRBD2. Germline assignment: CDR1 MDHEN and CDR2 SYDVKM. The CDR3 runs 17 residues. After removal of 5 bases from V and 6 bases from J, the junction contained 14 bases not matched to a gene. CDR3 in DNA: TGTGCCAGCAGTCCAACAAGGAGCGGGAGGATTGGCAATGAGCAGTTCTTC. Translation gives CASSPTRSGRIGNEQFF.

This clone was detected only a few times. This chain joins TRBV6-1 and TRBJ2-7, with a weak D call TRBD2 (7 bases). CDR1 is MNHNS and CDR2 is SASEGT in the germline V gene. This CDR3 comprises 15 residues. V was clipped by 6 bases and J by 1 base, with 16 bases between them. The CDR3 is CASRRQGGGSYEQYF. Here the CDR3 DNA reads TGTGCCAGCAGGCGTCAAGGGGGGGGATCCTACGAGCAGTACTTC.

This rearrangement joins TRBV18 to TRBJ2-3; TRBD2 is a possible D gene (6 bases). V gave up 1 base and J gave up 4 bases, with 18 bases separating them. Germline CDR1 reads KGHSH; CDR2 reads LQKENI. The CDR3 has 17 residues. CDR3 in DNA: TGTGCCAGCTCACCACGTCTCCCCGGGAGACCCCCAGATACGCAGTATTTT. Translating it yields CASSPRLPGRPPDTQYF. The full variable domain, in which reference TRBV18 and TRBJ2-3 provide the parts outside the CDR3, is NAGVMQNPRHLVRRRGQEARLRCSPMKGHSHVYWYRQLPEEGLKFMVYLQKENIIDESGMPKERFSAEFPKEGPSILRIQQVVRGDSAAYFCASSPRLPGRPPDTQYFGPGTRLTVL.